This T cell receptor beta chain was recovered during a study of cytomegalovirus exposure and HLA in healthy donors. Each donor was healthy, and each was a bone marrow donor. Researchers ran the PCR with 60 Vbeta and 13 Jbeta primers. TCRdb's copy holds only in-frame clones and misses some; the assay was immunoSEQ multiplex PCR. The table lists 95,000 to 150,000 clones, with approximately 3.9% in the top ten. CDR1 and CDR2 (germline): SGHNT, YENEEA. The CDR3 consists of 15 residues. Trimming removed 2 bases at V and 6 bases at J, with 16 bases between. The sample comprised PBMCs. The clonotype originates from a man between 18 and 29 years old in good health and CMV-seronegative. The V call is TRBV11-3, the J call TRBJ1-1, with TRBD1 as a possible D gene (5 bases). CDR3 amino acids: CASSLLSRQGAEAFF. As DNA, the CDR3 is TGTGCCAGCAGCTTACTTTCCAGGCAGGGCGCTGAAGCTTTCTTT.